This T cell receptor (beta chain) was sequenced for a study of cytomegalovirus exposure and HLA in healthy donors. Both 60 Vbeta primers and 13 Jbeta primers went into the PCR. Some clones are missing from TCRdb's copy, which holds only in-frame ones; the method was immunoSEQ multiplex PCR. The sample contains more than 150,000 clones, 65% to 90% of which appear only once. Study-wide results and limits: It was approximately 150 TCR beta chains that were listed as cytomegalovirus-associated. Among TCR sequences, most were rare, though some public TCRs appeared in many donors. Later analysis demonstrated an association between a missense DCLRE1C variant and TCR beta V- and J-gene trimming.

This clone appeared once. No antigen is known for it. The CDR3 sequence is 16 residues long. Germline V gene data show CDR1 as SGHTA and CDR2 as FQGNSA. The chain has TRBV7-2 and TRBJ2-5, with D tentatively TRBD2 (5 bases). TRBJ2-7 matches the DNA end more closely, so the J call is doubtful. The sequence came from a man in his forties in good health and CMV-seropositive. Sequenced material: PBMCs. CDR3 amino acids: CASSIPRGRVGYEQYF. CDR3 nucleotide sequence: TGTGCCAGCAGCATACCGCGTGGGCGGGTGGGCTACGAGCAGTACTTC.